This record looks at one T cell receptor beta chain sequence and its context. The record originates from a study of blood T cell repertoires in COVID-19. About the study: The United States, Italy and Spain supplied acute and convalescent COVID-19 samples.

Per the original data handling: Reference gene primer amplification gave nucleated cell count estimates. The protocol was immunoSEQ multiplex PCR, while the TCRdb copy is restricted to in-frame clones and leaves out a portion. Clone size and the V and J calls come from that table; the DNA yielded D and trimming. Of fewer than 450,000 clones detected, about 87% appear once; the ten largest clones hold around 12%. What was sequenced was peripheral blood. The receptor comes from a woman between 50 and 59 years old with COVID-19, enrolled during active disease.

The CDR3 nucleotides are TGCGCCAGCAGCTTTACGGGACAGGGTAATGAAAAACTGTTTTTT. Translating gives CASSFTGQGNEKLFF. The V gene is TRBV5-1, the J gene TRBJ1-4; TRBD1 matches at 9 bases. In germline, CDR1 is SGHRS, CDR2 YFSETQ. This CDR3 region has 15 residues. J lost 4 bases, V lost 2 bases, and 3 bases had no gene match.